This entry concerns a single T cell receptor beta chain. This clonotype was found a few times. Its binding antigen is unknown. Per-base quality was not reported, and no clone a single base away is much larger than it. This sample is drawn from a study of yellow fever vaccine responses in identical twins listed by TCRdb under 2018. With regard to the full study: In identical twins, the study followed T cell clones that responded to the vaccine with precision.

For CDR1 and CDR2, the germline V gene (reference sequence) lists LNHNV and YYDKDF. Trimming removed 10 bases from V and 1 base from J, leaving 10 bases between the germline ends. Spanning cysteine to phenylalanine, the CDR3 consists of 12 amino acids. Only the CDR3 portion is preserved as DNA: 36 bases, with reading frame beginning at the first base. Library preparation used RT-PCR. For sequencing, an Illumina HiSeq 2500 was employed. The public reads were run again by TCRdb, first through fastp at Q25 and then through MiXCR, and only productive beta chains were kept. Merged by CDR3 protein, the rows form single entries marked with the most common genes and DNA. The sample contains about 1,000 distinct CDR3 sequences, roughly 80% of them found a single time. Of the sample, approximately 14% is held by the ten largest clones. Beyond this particular receptor, the publication reports: The authors reported that the T cell response to vaccination in identical twins appeared partly convergent and partly personalized.

The V and J segments used are TRBV15 and TRBJ1-1; no confident D gene assignment can be made. The sequence was collected from a female donor who received the yellow fever vaccine. The starting material was T cells from blood (PBMCs), unsorted or a sorted subset (not recorded which), obtained before or after yellow fever vaccination (not recorded which). Here is the DNA: TGTGCCATCGGAGCCGGGAACACTGAAGCTTTCTTT. Its protein reads: CAIGAGNTEAFF.